A selection of T cell receptor beta chains follows, all from one sample in a study of T cells after yellow fever vaccination. One entry per CDR3 protein, called by TCRdb with MiXCR from the 5' RACE reads. Counted here are 100,000 to 150,000 distinct CDR3 sequences, 13% to 15% occurring once; the ten biggest clones make up roughly 43%. Sequencing used CD8+ T cells sorted from PBMCs, obtained 5 days after the yellow fever booster vaccination. All receptors derive from a man aged 18 to 29 who received the YFV17D yellow fever vaccine. Each CDR3 is given with its conserved first and last residue. Fields, in order: J gene, clone size, D gene, V gene, CDR3 DNA, CDR3 protein. D genes are given only for firm matches. Where a row states a size, it is once, few, many or the class of an expanded clone; other rows omit it.

TRBJ2-3,few,NA,TRBV7-9,TGTGCCAGCAGCTTAATCTCTCGGTCAGATACGCAGTATTTT,CASSLISRSDTQYF
TRBJ2-7,few,TRBD2,TRBV6-5,TGTGCCAGCAGTCCACGGGAGGCCTACGAGCAGTACTTC,CASSPREAYEQYF
TRBJ2-7,NA,NA,TRBV20-1,TGCAGTGCTAGAGACGACAGCTCCTACGAGCAGTACTTC,CSARDDSSYEQYF
TRBJ1-1,few,NA,TRBV4-2,TGTGCCAGCAGCCGAAACCCGGGGGGGAACACTGAAGCTTTCTTT,CASSRNPGGNTEAFF
TRBJ2-2,few,NA,TRBV5-1,TGCGCCAGCAGCTTGGGCGGGACAGAGAACACCGGGGAGCTGTTTTTT,CASSLGGTENTGELFF
TRBJ1-2,NA,NA,TRBV19,TGTGCCAGTAGTGTGGACCCCCGGGAGAACTATGGCTACACCTTC,CASSVDPRENYGYTF
TRBJ2-4,few,NA,TRBV6-5,TGTGCCAGCAGTTGGGGGTCCAAAAACATTCAGTACTTC,CASSWGSKNIQYF
TRBJ2-1,NA,NA,TRBV6-5,TGTGCCAGCAGCTATCGACCGGGACTCCCAAGATACAATGAGCAGTTCTTC,CASSYRPGLPRYNEQFF
TRBJ2-3,NA,NA,TRBV4-3,TGCGCCAGCAGCCAAGAGACGCCAGGGCGAAACCTCGCAGATACGCAGTATTTT,CASSQETPGRNLADTQYF
TRBJ2-1,few,NA,TRBV19,TGTGCCAGTAGTTTCGGGGCCCTCGATGAGCAGTTCTTC,CASSFGALDEQFF
TRBJ1-2,NA,TRBD1,TRBV4-1,TGCGCCAGCAGCCTTTGGACAGGGACTAACTATGGCTACACCTTC,CASSLWTGTNYGYTF
TRBJ2-7,NA,NA,TRBV7-9,TGTGCCAGCAGCTGGGAACGACCCTACGAGCAGTACTTC,CASSWERPYEQYF
TRBJ1-1,NA,TRBD1,TRBV10-3,TGTGCCATCAGAGGGACAGGGGAGACTGAAGCTTTCTTT,CAIRGTGETEAFF
TRBJ2-1,many,NA,TRBV29-1,TGCAGCGTTTGGGGGGGCCACGGGAATGAGCAGTTCTTC,CSVWGGHGNEQFF
TRBJ1-2,NA,TRBD1,TRBV30,TGTGCCTGTCCGACAGGGTACTATGGCTACACCTTC,CACPTGYYGYTF
TRBJ2-5,many,TRBD2,TRBV4-1,TGCGCCAGCAGCCAAGCGGCGCTAGCGGGGGGCGGGCGAGAGACCCAGTACTTC,CASSQAALAGGGRETQYF
TRBJ2-7,few,TRBD1,TRBV5-6,TGTGCCAGCAGCTATGACAGGGGGGTCTCCTACGAGCAGTACTTC,CASSYDRGVSYEQYF
TRBJ1-6,many,NA,TRBV7-2,TGTGCCAGCAGCCCAGGGGTAGGGGCGGCTTCACCCCTCCACTTT,CASSPGVGAASPLHF
TRBJ2-5,few,NA,TRBV4-2,TGTGCCAGCAGCCAAGATTTAGGACGGGGTCAGATGCAAGAGACCCAGTACTTC,CASSQDLGRGQMQETQYF
TRBJ2-3,NA,TRBD2,TRBV4-2,TGTGCCAGCAGCCCCCCGTTCGGGGGGGACACAGATACGCAGTATTTT,CASSPPFGGDTDTQYF